These 32 T cell receptor beta chains came from one sample sequenced in a study of blood T cell repertoires in COVID-19. TCRdb keeps only in-frame clones here, not all; method: immunoSEQ multiplex PCR. This table holds about half a million clones, roughly 89% found once. The specimen was peripheral blood. The receptors derive from a man aged 18 to 29 with COVID-19, enrolled during active disease.

This chain uses TRBV3-1 (or the pseudogene TRBV3-2) with TRBJ2-4, with D possibly TRBD2 on 6 matching bases. The V end was cut by 0 bases, the J end by 1 base, with 13 bases between. The CDR3 extends over 17 amino acids. Germline assignment: CDR1 LGHDT and CDR2 YNNKEL (reference sequence). The CDR3 sequence: CASSQEQTGEAKNIQYF. In DNA, the CDR3 is TGTGCCAGCAGCCAAGAACAGACGGGAGAGGCCAAAAACATTCAGTACTTC.

The chain carries TRBV7-2 and TRBJ1-2; D is undetermined. Trimming cost V 2 bases and J 5 bases, with 12 bases left between them. The CDR3 totals 14 residues. The germline V gene has CDR1 SGHTA and CDR2 FQGNSA. For the CDR3, the DNA is TGTGCCAGCAGCTTACGCGGCCGCGGATATGGCTACACCTTC. Translating it yields CASSLRGRGYGYTF.

The chain joins TRBV24-1 to TRBJ2-5, with TRBD1 as a possible D gene (5 bases). Per the germline V gene, CDR1 is KGHDR and CDR2 is SFDVKD. The CDR3 consists of 15 residues. Trimming cost V 3 bases and J 2 bases, with 12 bases left between them. Written as DNA, the CDR3 is TGTGCCACCAGTGATCCAAGGACACCGCAAGAGACCCAGTACTTC. Amino acids: CATSDPRTPQETQYF.

The sample holds a few counts of this clone. This chain links TRBV30 with TRBJ2-3; D might be TRBD2 (5 bases). Germline V gives CDR1 GTSNPN, CDR2 SVGIG (reference sequence). Trimming stripped 0 bases from V and 4 bases from J, with 8 bases between. The length of the CDR3 is 13 residues. CDR3 in amino acids: CAWSVRRADTQYF. Written as DNA, the CDR3 is TGTGCCTGGAGTGTACGGCGGGCAGATACGCAGTATTTT.

A single count supports this clone. In nucleotides, the CDR3 is TGCGCCAGCAGCTTGGCCGGAGGGGGCCCCGGGGAGCTGTTTTTT. Its translation is CASSLAGGGPGELFF. The genes are TRBV5-1 and TRBJ2-2; possible D gene TRBD1, 7 bases. CDR3 length: 15 amino acids. Germline-derived CDR1 and CDR2 are SGHRS and YFSETQ. The V gene lost 0 bases and the J gene lost 6 bases, with 12 bases spanning the gap. The complete variable domain, with remaining parts taken from reference TRBV5-1 and TRBJ2-2, reads KAGVTQTPRYLIKTRGQQVTLSCSPISGHRSVSWYQQTPGQGLQFLFEYFSETQRNKGNFPGRFSGRQFSNSRSEMNVSTLELGDSALYLCASSLAGGGPGELFFGEGSRLTVL.

This clone has more than one count but fewer than ten. This chain links TRBV12-3 or TRBV12-4 with TRBJ2-1; TRBD2 agrees at 7 bases. This CDR3 has 13 amino acids. V lost 7 bases, J lost 7 bases, and 7 bases stayed unmatched. The CDR3 here is CASNDGRSNEQFF. The DNA for the CDR3 is TGTGCCAGCAACGACGGGAGGTCGAATGAGCAGTTCTTC.

The chain has TRBV9 and TRBJ2-2, with TRBD2 identical over 10 bases. The germline CDR1 and CDR2 sequences are SGDLS and YYNGEE. The CDR3 covers 17 residues. Trimming at V came to 4 bases and at J to 3 bases, leaving 9 bases not matched to a gene. The CDR3 region is CASSPWGGTSDTGELFF. The CDR3, as DNA: TGTGCCAGCAGCCCTTGGGGGGGGACTAGCGACACCGGGGAGCTGTTTTTT.

This clone has more than one count but fewer than ten. The chain links TRBV11-2 to TRBJ1-1; 7 nucleotides agree with TRBD1. Unmatched junction bases numbered 6, after V lost 3 bases and J lost 8 bases. The CDR3 runs to 13 residues. Germline V CDR1 and CDR2: SGHAT, FQNNGV. The CDR3 spells CASSFDRDSEAFF. CDR3 in DNA: TGTGCCAGCAGCTTCGACCGGGACAGCGAAGCTTTCTTT.

The V gene is TRBV2, the J gene TRBJ2-1; 7 bases match TRBD1. Germline CDR1 SNHLY, CDR2 FYNNEI. The V gene end was trimmed by 6 bases and the J gene end by 5 bases; junction bases not matched to a gene: 7. The CDR3 totals 14 residues. The CDR3 DNA sequence: TGTGCCAGCAGCAAGGGGACAGCGAACAATGAGCAGTTCTTC. It is translated as CASSKGTANNEQFF.

The CDR3 DNA follows: TGTGCCAGCAGTCACCGACTAGCGGCCTCCTACGAGCAGTACTTC. This gives the protein CASSHRLAASYEQYF. The chain recombines TRBV27 with TRBJ2-7; 9 bases line up with TRBD2. Germline V lookup: CDR1 MNHEY, CDR2 SMNVEV (reference sequence). V lost 5 bases and J lost 0; bases outside the gene matches: 5. CDR3 length: 15 amino acids.

This clone has only one observation. The chain carries TRBV28 and TRBJ2-7; possible D gene TRBD2, 5 bases. From germline, CDR1 is MDHEN and CDR2 SYDVKM. The CDR3 is made up of 13 amino acids. V was cut by 3 bases and J by 9 bases, with 15 bases left in between. DNA for the CDR3: TGTGCCAGCAGTTTTCATGTGGTCCGGGGGCAGTACTTC. Protein sequence: CASSFHVVRGQYF.

The gene calls are TRBV18 and TRBJ2-7; perhaps TRBD1 as D (6 bases). The V gene's germline CDR1 is KGHSH and CDR2 LQKENI. The CDR3 sequence is 17 residues long. Trimming took off 0 bases at V and 5 bases at J, with 20 bases between the two ends. DNA of the CDR3: TGTGCCAGCTCACCACCGGTCCCCAGGGCAGGGGTGGACGAGCAGTACTTC. This gives the protein CASSPPVPRAGVDEQYF.

As to this clone: An end of the junction does not agree with germline; a read error may underlie this. V and J are TRBV28 and TRBJ2-7; the match to TRBD1 covers 9 bases. The CDR3 totals 14 residues. Germline V CDR1 and CDR2: MDHEN, SYDVKM. CDR3 amino acids: CASSTGGASHEQYF. The CDR3 coding sequence is TGTGCCAGCAGTACAGGGGGCGCCTCCCACGAGCAGTACTTC.

The chain is built from TRBV18 and TRBJ2-2; TRBD1 agrees at 9 bases. CDR1 KGHSH and CDR2 LQKENI come from the germline V gene. This CDR3 has 16 amino acids. Trimming at V came to 4 bases and at J to 3 bases, leaving 6 bases not matched to a gene. In DNA form, the CDR3 reads TGTGCCAGCTCACGAGGGACAGGGTCGGACACCGGGGAGCTGTTTTTT. It specifies CASSRGTGSDTGELFF.

The chain links TRBV7-8 to TRBJ1-1; D possibly corresponds to TRBD1 (5 bases). Looked up from germline, CDR1 is SGHVS and CDR2 is FQNEAQ. The CDR3 spans 15 residues. V lost 1 base and J 1 base, leaving 10 bases between the germline ends. The CDR3 protein is CASSLGGGPNTEAFF. The CDR3 DNA reads TGTGCCAGCAGCTTAGGGGGGGGACCGAACACTGAAGCTTTCTTT.

The chain is built from TRBV27 and TRBJ1-1; 7 bases are a match to TRBD1. From germline, CDR1 is MNHEY and CDR2 SMNVEV (reference sequence). The trim removed 6 bases at V and 4 bases at J, leaving 5 bases unmatched. The CDR3 is 13 amino acids. CDR3 in amino acids: CASRFQGGTEAFF. The CDR3, as DNA: TGTGCCAGCAGATTCCAGGGGGGCACTGAAGCTTTCTTT.

V usage is TRBV4-2 and J usage is TRBJ1-1; D call uncertain. Trimming took 0 bases from V and 10 from J, leaving 12 bases between them. The germline V gene encodes CDR1 LGHNA and CDR2 YNFKEQ. This CDR3 region has 13 residues. The CDR3, as DNA: TGTGCCAGCAGCCAAGATGGCGGATCAGCAGCTTTCTTT. It encodes CASSQDGGSAAFF.

This clone showed up just a few times. This rearrangement joins TRBV2 to TRBJ1-4, with TRBD1 matching over 7 bases. The V gene's germline CDR1 is SNHLY and CDR2 FYNNEI. J gave up 5 bases and V 5 bases, and 8 bases lay outside the gene matches. This CDR3 region has 15 residues. The chain's CDR3 is CASSRRQGGNEKLFF. CDR3 sequence (DNA): TGTGCCAGCAGTCGGAGACAGGGTGGGAATGAAAAACTGTTTTTT.

The J gene is TRBJ2-5, the V gene TRBV23-1, with TRBD1 identical over 7 bases. TRBV23-1 is reported as an ORF; its role is uncertain. V shed 6 bases, J shed 2 bases, and the junction held 6 bases outside the gene matches. CDR3 length: 14 amino acids. This chain's CDR3 is CASRPGTAQETQYF. The CDR3 DNA reads as TGCGCCAGCAGACCCGGGACAGCACAAGAGACCCAGTACTTC.

Worth noting for this clone: At the DNA level, this CDR3 is encoded by other sequences in the same sample as well. The genes are TRBV5-1 and TRBJ2-7; TRBD2 aligns across 9 bases. After removal of 0 bases from V and 2 bases from J, the junction contained 3 bases not matched to a gene. The CDR3 consists of 15 residues. The germline gives CDR1 SGHRS, CDR2 YFSETQ. The CDR3 loop is CASSLATSGPYEQYF. The CDR3 DNA follows: TGCGCCAGCAGCTTGGCGACTAGCGGACCCTACGAGCAGTACTTC.

The chain links TRBV25-1 to TRBJ2-1; 8 nucleotides line up with TRBD2. Germline V CDR1 and CDR2: MGHDK, SYGVNS. The trim removed 5 bases at V and 1 base at J, leaving 4 bases unmatched. The CDR3 has 15 residues. Here the CDR3 DNA reads TGTGCCAGCAGTCGGGCTAGCGGGTCCTACAATGAGCAGTTCTTC. It encodes CASSRASGSYNEQFF.

The chain carries TRBV15 and TRBJ1-2; 7 bases map to TRBD1. After removal of 3 bases from V and 6 bases from J, the junction contained 10 bases not matched to a gene. The CDR3 loop spans 15 amino acids. Germline V lookup: CDR1 LNHNV, CDR2 YYDKDF (reference sequence). The CDR3 spells CATSSLRGGADGYTF. Here the CDR3 DNA reads TGTGCCACCAGCAGTCTACGAGGGGGCGCCGATGGCTACACCTTC.

As DNA, the CDR3 is TGTGCCAGCAGAGCGTATGAGCAGTTCTTC. Translating it yields CASRAYEQFF. This sequence joins TRBV6-5 and TRBJ2-1; D gene unclear. Germline V gene data show CDR1 as MNHEY and CDR2 as SVGAGI. CDR3 length: 10 residues. V dropped 6 bases and J dropped 8 bases, with 5 bases sitting between them.

The table lists this clone with a count of one. The J gene is TRBJ2-1, the V gene TRBV18; 7 positions match TRBD2. CDR1 is KGHSH, CDR2 LQKENI, per germline. Germline trimming cut 5 bases from V and 7 bases from J; bases unmatched to any gene: 14. The CDR3 covers 16 residues. The CDR3 coding sequence is TGTGCCAGCTCAATGGTCCCGCGGGGGTACGGGAATGAGCAGTTCTTC. It is translated as CASSMVPRGYGNEQFF. Supplemented by reference TRBV18 and TRBJ2-1, the full variable domain reads NAGVMQNPRHLVRRRGQEARLRCSPMKGHSHVYWYRQLPEEGLKFMVYLQKENIIDESGMPKERFSAEFPKEGPSILRIQQVVRGDSAAYFCASSMVPRGYGNEQFFGPGTRLTVL.

The V call is TRBV10-3, the J call TRBJ1-4; 9 nucleotides match TRBD1. The germline V gene encodes CDR1 ENHRY and CDR2 SYGVKD. The CDR3 is 17 amino acids. The V segment lost 0 bases and the J segment 6 bases; nucleotides outside the gene matches: 8. CDR3 residues: CAISESSTGGKDEKLFF. CDR3 nucleotide sequence: TGTGCCATCAGTGAGTCCTCCACAGGGGGCAAGGATGAAAAACTGTTTTTT.

The chain combines TRBV20-1 with TRBJ2-7; tentatively, D is TRBD1 (6 bases). CDR3 length: 13 residues. With 3 bases removed from V and 2 bases from J, the gap between germline ends came to 11 bases. Germline CDR1 reads DFQATT; CDR2 reads SNEGSKA (reference sequence). CDR3 amino acids: CSASPRQAYEQYF. In nucleotides, the CDR3 is TGCAGTGCTAGTCCCCGACAGGCCTACGAGCAGTACTTC.

For this clone: The sample carries other DNA sequences with the same CDR3. The rearrangement joins TRBV27 to TRBJ2-1; tentative D call: TRBD1 (7 bases). CDR3 length: 13 amino acids. Germline lookup yields CDR1 MNHEY and CDR2 SMNVEV (reference sequence). Trimming shortened V by 5 bases and J by 6 bases, and 11 bases separated the two germline ends. CDR3 DNA: TGTGCCAGCAGTCGGCAGGGGGGCAATGAGCAGTTCTTC. Protein: CASSRQGGNEQFF.

The CDR3 reads CASSGGDQPYEQYF. DNA for the CDR3: TGCGCCAGCAGCGGGGGGGACCAACCCTACGAGCAGTACTTC. The chain has TRBV5-1 and TRBJ2-7, with 7 bases lining up with TRBD2. The CDR3 has 14 amino acids. Germline V gene lookup returns CDR1 SGHRS and CDR2 YFSETQ. V gave up 4 bases and J gave up 2 bases; unmatched junction bases: 6. The complete variable domain, with remaining parts taken from reference TRBV5-1 and TRBJ2-7, reads KAGVTQTPRYLIKTRGQQVTLSCSPISGHRSVSWYQQTPGQGLQFLFEYFSETQRNKGNFPGRFSGRQFSNSRSEMNVSTLELGDSALYLCASSGGDQPYEQYFGPGTRLTVT.

The rearrangement links TRBV27 to TRBJ1-1; 8 bases are shared with TRBD1. V was pared by 5 bases and J by 1 base, with 6 bases of the junction left unmatched. Germline CDR1 is MNHEY and CDR2 is SMNVEV (reference sequence). The CDR3 extends over 15 amino acids. The CDR3 nucleotides are TGTGCCAGCAGTCGAGGGGACAGGCCGAACACTGAAGCTTTCTTT. This translates into CASSRGDRPNTEAFF.

This chain connects TRBV10-2 to TRBJ2-1, with 9 nucleotides matching TRBD2. The V segment lost 4 bases and the J segment 2 bases; nucleotides outside the gene matches: 6. The CDR3 totals 16 residues. Germline V lookup: CDR1 WSHSY, CDR2 SAAADI. DNA for the CDR3: TGCGCCAGCAGTGCTGGGCTAGCGGGACCCTACAATGAGCAGTTCTTC. Residues: CASSAGLAGPYNEQFF.

The rearrangement uses TRBV7-8 and TRBJ2-1, with 12 bases matching TRBD2. Germline values: CDR1 SGHVS, CDR2 FQNEAQ. CDR3 length equals 16 residues. V shed 5 bases, J shed 8 bases, and the junction held 10 bases outside the gene matches. In DNA form, the CDR3 reads TGTGCCAGCAGCCCAGGTCTGGGACTAGCGGGCTATGAGCAGTTCTTC. This gives the protein CASSPGLGLAGYEQFF.

The DNA for the CDR3 is TGTGCCAGCAGTGAGGGGGGGAAAACTGCTGAAGCTTTCTTT. Translated: CASSEGGKTAEAFF. J is TRBJ1-1 and V is TRBV6-1; a possible D gene is TRBD1 (5 bases). Trimming removed 3 bases at V and 6 bases at J, with 14 bases between. The CDR3 loop spans 14 amino acids. Germline V lookup: CDR1 MNHNS, CDR2 SASEGT.